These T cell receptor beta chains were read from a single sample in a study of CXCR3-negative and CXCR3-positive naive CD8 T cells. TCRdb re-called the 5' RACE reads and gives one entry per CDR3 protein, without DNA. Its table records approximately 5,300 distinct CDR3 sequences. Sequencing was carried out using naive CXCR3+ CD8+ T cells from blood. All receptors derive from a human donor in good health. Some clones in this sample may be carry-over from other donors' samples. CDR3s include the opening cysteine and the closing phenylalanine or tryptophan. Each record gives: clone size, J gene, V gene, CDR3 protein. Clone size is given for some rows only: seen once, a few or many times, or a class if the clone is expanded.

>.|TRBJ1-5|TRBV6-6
CASSSAQGGQPQHF
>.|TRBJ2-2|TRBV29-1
CSDPKRTSGSETGELFF
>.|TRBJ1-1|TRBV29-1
CSAPNPGLNTEAFF
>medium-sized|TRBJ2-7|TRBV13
CASSLTSAPLEQYF
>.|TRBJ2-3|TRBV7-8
CASSPLPGDADTQYF
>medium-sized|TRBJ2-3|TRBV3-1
CASSSGSGSVLDTQYF
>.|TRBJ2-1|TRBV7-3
CASSPTSLAGYNEQFF
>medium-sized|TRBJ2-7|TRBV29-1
CSVEEERGTTYEQYF
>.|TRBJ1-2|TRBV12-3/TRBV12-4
CASSLGGGYGYTF
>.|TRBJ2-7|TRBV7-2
CASSETGYEQYF
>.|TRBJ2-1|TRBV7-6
CASSLSLAGPYLEQFF
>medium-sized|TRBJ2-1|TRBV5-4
CASSLGAYEQFF
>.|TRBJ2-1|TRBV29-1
CSALAGGPHYEQFF
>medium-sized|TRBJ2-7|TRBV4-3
CASSQDWRGTYEQYF
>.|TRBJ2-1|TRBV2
CASSERGNEQFF
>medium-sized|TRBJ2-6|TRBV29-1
CSVALAGKFGANVLTF
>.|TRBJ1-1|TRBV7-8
CASSFTAMNTEAFF
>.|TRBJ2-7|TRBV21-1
CASKHGGYEQYF
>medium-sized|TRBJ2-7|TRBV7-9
CASSRKVLEQYF
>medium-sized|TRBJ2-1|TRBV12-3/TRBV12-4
CASRAGQGVRSNEQFF
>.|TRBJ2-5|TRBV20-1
CSAGMGTRWGEAQYF
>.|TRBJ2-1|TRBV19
CASSLSVNEQFF
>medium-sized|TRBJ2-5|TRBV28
CASLSSGQKETQYF
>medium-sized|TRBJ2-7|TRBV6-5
CASSLGARYYEQYF
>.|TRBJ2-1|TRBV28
CASSGVRDEQFF
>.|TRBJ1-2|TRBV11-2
CASSLDSWDRDYGYTF
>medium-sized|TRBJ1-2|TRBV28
CASSRAGYGYTF
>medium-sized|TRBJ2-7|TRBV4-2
CASSQADGGLHIYEQYF
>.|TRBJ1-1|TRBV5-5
CASSPGVWIDPTEAFF
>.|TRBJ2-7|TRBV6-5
CASRSPTGQGYSYEQYF
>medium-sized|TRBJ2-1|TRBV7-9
CASSSPGLAGNEQFF
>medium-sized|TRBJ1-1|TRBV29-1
CSVYFETGAFF
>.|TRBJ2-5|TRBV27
CASSLGPRTSGRKQETQYF
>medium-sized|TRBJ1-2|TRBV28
CASSSSTPEGLSKIVYGYTF
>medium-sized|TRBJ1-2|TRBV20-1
CSTRDTIISYGYTF
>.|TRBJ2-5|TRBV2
CASSEPPGETQYF
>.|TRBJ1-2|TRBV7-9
CASSFLGTHYGYTF
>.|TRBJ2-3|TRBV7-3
CASSLSGGGADTQYF
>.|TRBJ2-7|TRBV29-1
CSVGTGKTYEQYF
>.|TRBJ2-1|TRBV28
CASRTLIAGTLYNEQFF
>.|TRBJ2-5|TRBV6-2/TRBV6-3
CASSYSGRSRETQYF
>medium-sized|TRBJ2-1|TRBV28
CASSFPSTNYNEQFF
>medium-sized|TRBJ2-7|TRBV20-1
CSAQGLAGYEQYF
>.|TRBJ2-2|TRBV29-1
CSVEEPNTGELFF
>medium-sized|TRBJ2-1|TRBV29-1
CSVAGLASYNEQFF
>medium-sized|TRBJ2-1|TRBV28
CASTLRRASYNEQFF
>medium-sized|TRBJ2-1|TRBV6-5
CASSPGRIAGYNEQFF
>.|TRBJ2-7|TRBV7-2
CASRAGDSAYEQYF
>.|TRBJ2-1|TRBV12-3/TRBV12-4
CASGGQGRYEQFF
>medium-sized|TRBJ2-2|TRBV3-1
CASSHHSSGEVQRGHSGELFF
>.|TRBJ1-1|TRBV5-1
CASSLEERNTEAFF
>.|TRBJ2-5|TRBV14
CASSHRETQYF